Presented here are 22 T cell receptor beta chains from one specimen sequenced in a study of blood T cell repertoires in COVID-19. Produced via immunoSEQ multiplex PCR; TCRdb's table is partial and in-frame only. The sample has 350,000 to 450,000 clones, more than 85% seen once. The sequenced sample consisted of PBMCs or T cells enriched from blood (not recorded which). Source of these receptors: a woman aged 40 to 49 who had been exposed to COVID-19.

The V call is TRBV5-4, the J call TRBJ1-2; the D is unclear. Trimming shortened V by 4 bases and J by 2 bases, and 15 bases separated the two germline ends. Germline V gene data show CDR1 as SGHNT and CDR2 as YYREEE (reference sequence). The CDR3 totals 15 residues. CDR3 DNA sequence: TGTGCCAGCAGCATAGAAGGGAGAACGAACTATGGCTACACCTTC. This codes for CASSIEGRTNYGYTF.

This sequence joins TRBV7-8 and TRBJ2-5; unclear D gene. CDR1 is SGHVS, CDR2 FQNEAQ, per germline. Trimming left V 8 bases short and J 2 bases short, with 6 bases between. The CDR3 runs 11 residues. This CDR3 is CASADQETQYF. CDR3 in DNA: TGTGCCAGCGCGGATCAAGAGACCCAGTACTTC.

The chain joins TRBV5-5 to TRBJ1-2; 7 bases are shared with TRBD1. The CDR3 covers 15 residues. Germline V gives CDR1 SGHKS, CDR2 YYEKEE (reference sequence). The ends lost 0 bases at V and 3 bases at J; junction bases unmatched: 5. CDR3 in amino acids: CASSLESRGYYGYTF. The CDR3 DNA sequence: TGTGCCAGCAGCTTGGAAAGCAGGGGGTACTATGGCTACACCTTC.

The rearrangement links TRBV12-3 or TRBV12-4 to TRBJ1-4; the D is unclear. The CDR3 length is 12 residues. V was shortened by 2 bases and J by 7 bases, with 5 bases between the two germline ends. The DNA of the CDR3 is TGTGCCAGCAGTTTACTAGGTGAAAAACTGTTTTTT. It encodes CASSLLGEKLFF.

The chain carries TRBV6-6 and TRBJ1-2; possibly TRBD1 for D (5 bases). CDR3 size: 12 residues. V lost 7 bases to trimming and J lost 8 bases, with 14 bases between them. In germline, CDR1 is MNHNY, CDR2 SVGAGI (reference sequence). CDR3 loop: CASTPPWGGYTF. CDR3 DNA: TGTGCCAGCACCCCTCCTTGGGGCGGCTACACCTTC.

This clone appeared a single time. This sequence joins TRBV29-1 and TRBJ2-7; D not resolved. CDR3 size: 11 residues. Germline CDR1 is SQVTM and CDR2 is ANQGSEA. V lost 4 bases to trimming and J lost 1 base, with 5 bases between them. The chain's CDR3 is CSVARSYEQYF. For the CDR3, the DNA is TGCAGCGTTGCTCGGTCCTACGAGCAGTACTTC.

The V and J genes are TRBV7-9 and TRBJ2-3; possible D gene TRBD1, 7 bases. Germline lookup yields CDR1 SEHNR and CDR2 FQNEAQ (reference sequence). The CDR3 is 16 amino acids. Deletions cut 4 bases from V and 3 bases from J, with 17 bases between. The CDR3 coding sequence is TGTGCCAGCAGCTCACTTCAGGGGGGTGGGACAGATACGCAGTATTTT. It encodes CASSSLQGGGTDTQYF.

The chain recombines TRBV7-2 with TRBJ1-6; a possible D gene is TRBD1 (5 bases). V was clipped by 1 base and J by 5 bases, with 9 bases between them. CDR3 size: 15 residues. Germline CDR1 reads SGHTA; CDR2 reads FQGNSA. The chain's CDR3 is CASSLVARDNSPLHF. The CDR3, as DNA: TGTGCCAGCAGCTTAGTCGCCAGGGATAATTCACCCCTCCACTTT.

For the CDR3, the DNA is TGTGCCACCAGCAGGGGAGGGACCCTCGAGCAGTTCTTC. This encodes CATSRGGTLEQFF. The chain employs TRBV15 and TRBJ2-1, with TRBD2 matching 7 bases. The V gene end was trimmed by 3 bases and the J gene end by 10 bases; junction bases not matched to a gene: 6. Germline-derived CDR1 and CDR2 are LNHNV and YYDKDF (reference sequence). The CDR3 runs 13 residues.

The CDR3, as DNA: TGTGCCTGGAGGCAGGGATCCTCTGGAAACACCATATATTTT. Protein sequence: CAWRQGSSGNTIYF. This chain links TRBV30 with TRBJ1-3; perhaps TRBD1 as D (5 bases). V was trimmed by 3 bases and J by 0 bases, leaving 9 bases between them. The germline V gene encodes CDR1 GTSNPN and CDR2 SVGIG (reference sequence). The CDR3 runs 14 residues.

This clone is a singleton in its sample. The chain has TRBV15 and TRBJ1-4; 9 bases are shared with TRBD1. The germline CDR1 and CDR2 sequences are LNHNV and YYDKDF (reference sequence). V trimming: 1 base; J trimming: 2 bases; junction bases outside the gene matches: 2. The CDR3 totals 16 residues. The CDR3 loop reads CATSRGTGATNEKLFF. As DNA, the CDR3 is TGTGCCACCAGCAGAGGGACAGGGGCCACTAATGAAAAACTGTTTTTT.

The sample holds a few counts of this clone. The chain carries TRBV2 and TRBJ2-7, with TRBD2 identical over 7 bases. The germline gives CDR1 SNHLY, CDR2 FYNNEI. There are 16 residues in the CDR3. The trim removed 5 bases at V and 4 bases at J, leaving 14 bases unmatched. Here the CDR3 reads CASSPPTGGTDYEQYF. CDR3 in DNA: TGTGCCAGCAGTCCCCCAACGGGGGGAACTGATTACGAGCAGTACTTC.

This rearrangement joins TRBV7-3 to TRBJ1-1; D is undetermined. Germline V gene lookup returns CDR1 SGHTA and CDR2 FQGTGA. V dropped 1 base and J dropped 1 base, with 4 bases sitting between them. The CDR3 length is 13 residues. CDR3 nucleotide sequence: TGTGCCAGCAGCTTAAGGGCGAACACTGAAGCTTTCTTT. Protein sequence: CASSLRANTEAFF. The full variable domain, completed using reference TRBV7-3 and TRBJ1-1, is GAGVSQTPSNKVTEKGKYVELRCDPISGHTALYWYRQSLGQGPEFLIYFQGTGAADDSGLPNDRFFAVRPEGSVSTLKIQRTERGDSAVYLCASSLRANTEAFFGQGTRLTVV.

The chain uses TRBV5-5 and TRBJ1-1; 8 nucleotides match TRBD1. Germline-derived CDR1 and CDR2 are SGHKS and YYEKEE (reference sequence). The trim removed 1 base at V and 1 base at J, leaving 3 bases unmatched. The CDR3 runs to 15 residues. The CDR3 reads CASSLQGAGNTEAFF. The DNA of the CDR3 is TGTGCCAGCAGCTTGCAGGGGGCCGGGAACACTGAAGCTTTCTTT.

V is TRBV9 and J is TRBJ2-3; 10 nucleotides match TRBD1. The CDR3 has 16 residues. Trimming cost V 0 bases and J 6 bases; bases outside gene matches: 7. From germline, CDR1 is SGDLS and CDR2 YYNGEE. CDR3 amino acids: CASSVASDRGRDTQYF. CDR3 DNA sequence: TGTGCCAGCAGCGTAGCCTCCGACAGGGGGCGGGATACGCAGTATTTT.

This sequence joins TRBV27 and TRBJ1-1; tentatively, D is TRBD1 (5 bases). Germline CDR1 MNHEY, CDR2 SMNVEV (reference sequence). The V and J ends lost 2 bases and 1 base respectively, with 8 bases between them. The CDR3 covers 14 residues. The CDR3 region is CASSLGRANTEAFF. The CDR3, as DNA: TGTGCCAGCAGTTTAGGCAGGGCGAACACTGAAGCTTTCTTT.

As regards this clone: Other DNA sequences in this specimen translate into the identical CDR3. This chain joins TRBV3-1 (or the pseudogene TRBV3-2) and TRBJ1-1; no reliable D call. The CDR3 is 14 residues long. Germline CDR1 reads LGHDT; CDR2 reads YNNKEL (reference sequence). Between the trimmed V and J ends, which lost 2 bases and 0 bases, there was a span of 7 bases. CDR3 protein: CASSQTDMNTEAFF. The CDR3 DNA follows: TGTGCCAGCAGCCAAACCGACATGAACACTGAAGCTTTCTTT.

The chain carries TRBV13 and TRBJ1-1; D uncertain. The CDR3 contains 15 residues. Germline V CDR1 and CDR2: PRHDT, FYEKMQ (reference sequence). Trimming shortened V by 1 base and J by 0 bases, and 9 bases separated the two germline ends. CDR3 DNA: TGTGCCAGCAGCTTAGTTGGCCTGATGAACACTGAAGCTTTCTTT. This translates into CASSLVGLMNTEAFF.

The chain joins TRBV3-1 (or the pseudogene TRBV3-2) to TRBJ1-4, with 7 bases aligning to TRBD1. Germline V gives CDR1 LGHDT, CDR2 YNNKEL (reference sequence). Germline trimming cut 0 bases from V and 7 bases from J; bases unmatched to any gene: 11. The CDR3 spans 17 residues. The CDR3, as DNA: TGTGCCAGCAGCCAAGAAGGTTCCGTGACAGGGTTTGAAAAACTGTTTTTT. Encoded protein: CASSQEGSVTGFEKLFF.

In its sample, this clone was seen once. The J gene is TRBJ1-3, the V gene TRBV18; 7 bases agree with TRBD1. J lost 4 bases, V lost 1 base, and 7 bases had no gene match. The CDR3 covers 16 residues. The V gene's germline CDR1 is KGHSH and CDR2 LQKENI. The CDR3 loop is CASSPRGGGLGNTIYF. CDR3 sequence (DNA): TGTGCCAGCTCACCACGAGGAGGGGGCCTAGGAAACACCATATATTTT.

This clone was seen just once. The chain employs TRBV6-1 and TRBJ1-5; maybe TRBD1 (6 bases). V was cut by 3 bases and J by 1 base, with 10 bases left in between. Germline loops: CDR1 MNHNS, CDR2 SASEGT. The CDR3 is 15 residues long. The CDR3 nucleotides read TGTGCCAGCAGTGATATGGGACAAAGCAATCAGCCCCAGCATTTT. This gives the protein CASSDMGQSNQPQHF.

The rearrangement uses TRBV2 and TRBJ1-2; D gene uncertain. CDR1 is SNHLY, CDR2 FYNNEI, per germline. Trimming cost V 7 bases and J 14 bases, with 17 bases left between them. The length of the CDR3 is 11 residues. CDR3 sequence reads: CASKSQVVYTF. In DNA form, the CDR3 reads TGTGCCAGCAAGAGTCAGGTAGTTTATACCTTC. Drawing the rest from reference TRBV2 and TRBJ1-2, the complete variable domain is EPEVTQTPSHQVTQMGQEVILRCVPISNHLYFYWYRQILGQKVEFLVSFYNNEISEKSEIFDDQFSVERPDGSNFTLKIRSTKLEDSAMYFCASKSQVVYTFGSGTRLTVV.